A selection of T cell receptor beta chains follows, all from one sample in a study of human T cells and chemical hapten exposure. MiXCR, run by TCRdb on the RACE reads, gives a single entry per CDR3 protein. This table holds about 73,000 distinct CDR3 sequences, 8.5% found once. The sample consisted of whole blood, taken in connection with sensitization to the hapten diphenylcyclopropenone (DPC). Receptor source: a woman aged 45 to 65 with alopecia areata. Some clones in this sample may be carry-over from other donors' samples. The conserved cysteine and the conserved F or W are not part of the CDR3 here. The order of the fields is V gene, J gene, CDR3 protein.

v_call: TRBV7-2
j_call: TRBJ1-1
cdr3_aa: ASSSAGRTEAF

v_call: TRBV20-1
j_call: TRBJ1-2
cdr3_aa: SARDLKGAGGLYGYT

v_call: TRBV2
j_call: TRBJ2-3
cdr3_aa: ASRSGPLSTDTQY

v_call: TRBV20-1
j_call: TRBJ2-1
cdr3_aa: SARDWGSPYNEQF

v_call: TRBV20-1
j_call: TRBJ1-4
cdr3_aa: SAGTDRGEKLF

v_call: TRBV5-4
j_call: TRBJ1-1
cdr3_aa: ASKRSGALGNTEAF

v_call: TRBV7-9
j_call: TRBJ1-1
cdr3_aa: ASSLVGLRDGGTEAF

v_call: TRBV7-9
j_call: TRBJ1-2
cdr3_aa: ASSPARLGYT

v_call: TRBV6-5
j_call: TRBJ1-6
cdr3_aa: ASGLRAPNSPLH

v_call: TRBV7-8
j_call: TRBJ1-1
cdr3_aa: ASSVLNTEAF

v_call: TRBV4-3
j_call: TRBJ1-1
cdr3_aa: AGAAEEGKEPEAF

v_call: TRBV29-1
j_call: TRBJ2-7
cdr3_aa: SVPTATGWSYEQY

v_call: TRBV5-1
j_call: TRBJ2-3
cdr3_aa: ASSSRLDSSTDTQY

v_call: TRBV6-6
j_call: TRBJ2-7
cdr3_aa: ASSRQGAPFEQY

v_call: TRBV12-3/TRBV12-4
j_call: TRBJ2-1
cdr3_aa: ASSSPPRGNYNEQF

v_call: TRBV12-3/TRBV12-4
j_call: TRBJ2-7
cdr3_aa: ASSVGGKSYEQY

v_call: TRBV20-1
j_call: TRBJ2-3
cdr3_aa: SARGRTGSTDTQY

v_call: TRBV7-3
j_call: TRBJ2-6
cdr3_aa: ASSLTGGANVLT

v_call: TRBV6-4
j_call: TRBJ1-1
cdr3_aa: ASSDTVNTEAF

v_call: TRBV29-1
j_call: TRBJ1-2
cdr3_aa: SVIKEVGYGYT

v_call: TRBV6-5
j_call: TRBJ1-2
cdr3_aa: ASSHTESYGYT

v_call: TRBV10-1
j_call: TRBJ2-2
cdr3_aa: ASSGSSRDTGELF